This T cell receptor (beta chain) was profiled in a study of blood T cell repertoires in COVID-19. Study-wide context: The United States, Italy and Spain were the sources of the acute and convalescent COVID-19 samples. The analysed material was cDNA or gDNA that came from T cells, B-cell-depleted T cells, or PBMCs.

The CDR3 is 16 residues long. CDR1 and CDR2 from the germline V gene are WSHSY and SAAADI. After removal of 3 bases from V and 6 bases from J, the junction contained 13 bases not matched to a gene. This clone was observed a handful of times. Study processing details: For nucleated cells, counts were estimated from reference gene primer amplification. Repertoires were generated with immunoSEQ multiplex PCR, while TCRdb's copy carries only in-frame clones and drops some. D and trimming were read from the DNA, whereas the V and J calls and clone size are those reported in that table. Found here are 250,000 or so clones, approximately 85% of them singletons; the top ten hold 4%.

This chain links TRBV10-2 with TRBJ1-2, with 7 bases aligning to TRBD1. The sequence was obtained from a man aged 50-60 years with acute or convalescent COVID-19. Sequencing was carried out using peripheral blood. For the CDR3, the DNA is TGCGCCAGCAGTGACCCCTCTCGGACAGGAGGGAATGGCTACACCTTC. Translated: CASSDPSRTGGNGYTF.